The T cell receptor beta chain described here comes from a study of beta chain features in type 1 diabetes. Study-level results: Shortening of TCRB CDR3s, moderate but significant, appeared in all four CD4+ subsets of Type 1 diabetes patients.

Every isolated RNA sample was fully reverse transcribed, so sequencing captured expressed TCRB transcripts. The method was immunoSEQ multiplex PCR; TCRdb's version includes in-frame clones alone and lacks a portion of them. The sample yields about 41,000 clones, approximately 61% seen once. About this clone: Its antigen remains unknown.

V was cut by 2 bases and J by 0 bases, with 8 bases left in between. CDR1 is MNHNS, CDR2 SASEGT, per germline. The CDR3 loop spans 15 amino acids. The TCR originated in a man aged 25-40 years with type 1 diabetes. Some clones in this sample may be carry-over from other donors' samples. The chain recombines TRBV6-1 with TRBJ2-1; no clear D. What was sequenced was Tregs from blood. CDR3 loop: CASSEQISSYNEQFF. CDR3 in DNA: TGTGCCAGCAGTGAACAGATAAGCTCCTACAATGAGCAGTTCTTC.